Following are 8 T cell receptor beta chains from one sample sequenced in a study of T cells after posttransplantation cyclophosphamide. Treatment was busulfan-fludarabine conditioning, a marrow graft, and cyclophosphamide on days +3 and +4. Here immunoSEQ multiplex PCR was the method, and the copy in TCRdb shows in-frame clones only, minus some. The repertoire has over 20,000 clones, 70% to 90% of them found once; the top ten carry 9.5% to 13%. The specimen comprised PBMCs, sampled after allogeneic stem cell transplant with posttransplant cyclophosphamide. Source of these receptors: a female patient in her 30s who received an allogeneic stem cell transplant from an unrelated donor, was CMV-positive, and had no GVHD. The graft donor may have contributed some T cells.

The chain employs TRBV18 and TRBJ2-1, with D perhaps TRBD1 (6 bases). The germline V gene encodes CDR1 KGHSH and CDR2 LQKENI. The CDR3 runs to 15 residues. V was clipped by 2 bases and J by 8 bases, with 16 bases between them. The CDR3 sequence: CASSPGGRGRDEQFF. The CDR3 nucleotides read TGTGCCAGCTCACCAGGCGGCAGGGGCAGAGATGAGCAGTTCTTC.

The rearrangement joins TRBV7-8 to TRBJ2-7, with D uncertain. V shed 5 bases and J shed 3 bases, with 17 bases lying between them. The CDR3 loop spans 15 amino acids. Germline assignment: CDR1 SGHVS and CDR2 FQNEAQ. The CDR3 here is CASSLHLSRDYEQYF. CDR3 bases: TGTGCCAGCAGCCTCCATCTTTCGCGAGACTACGAGCAGTACTTC.

V gene TRBV18 combines with J gene TRBJ1-3, with a weak D call TRBD1 (6 bases). Germline-derived CDR1 and CDR2 are KGHSH and LQKENI. V lost 2 bases and J 2 bases, leaving 13 bases between the germline ends. This CDR3 region has 16 residues. The CDR3 region is CASSPRVAGAGNTIYF. CDR3 sequence (DNA): TGTGCCAGCTCACCAAGAGTGGCAGGGGCTGGAAACACCATATATTTT.

This chain uses TRBV18 with TRBJ2-2, with TRBD2 as a possible D gene (6 bases). The germline gives CDR1 KGHSH, CDR2 LQKENI. This CDR3 has 16 amino acids. V was shortened by 1 base and J by 0 bases, with 9 bases between the two germline ends. CDR3 amino acids: CASSPRDFANTGELFF. DNA of the CDR3: TGTGCCAGCTCACCACGGGACTTCGCGAACACCGGGGAGCTGTTTTTT.

The chain has TRBV10-3 and TRBJ2-5; a possible D gene is TRBD2 (5 bases). The CDR3 contains 13 residues. The V gene lost 2 bases and the J gene lost 5 bases, with 9 bases spanning the gap. Germline V CDR1 and CDR2: ENHRY, SYGVKD. CDR3 protein: CAISEVEEETQYF. As DNA, the CDR3 is TGTGCCATCAGTGAGGTGGAGGAGGAGACCCAGTACTTC.

The rearrangement links TRBV5-5 to TRBJ1-6; D is uncertain. The germline V and J ends were trimmed by 2 bases and 6 bases, with 12 bases remaining between them. The CDR3 runs to 15 residues. Germline V gene sequence: CDR1 SGHKS, CDR2 YYEKEE (reference sequence). CDR3 in DNA: TGTGCCAGCAGCTTTACGTTCTGGGCTAATTCACCCCTCCACTTT. As protein: CASSFTFWANSPLHF.

This rearrangement joins TRBV14 to TRBJ2-5, with D possibly matching TRBD1 (7 bases). V lost 1 base, J lost 1 base, and 10 bases lay in between. This CDR3 is built from 15 residues. The V gene's germline CDR1 is SGHDN and CDR2 FVKESK. The CDR3, as DNA: TGTGCCAGCAGCCAAGCGCAGGGGGGCCAAGAGACCCAGTACTTC. Amino acids: CASSQAQGGQETQYF.

The rearrangement links TRBV7-9 to TRBJ2-7, with a possible D match to TRBD1 (5 bases). The CDR3 extends over 16 amino acids. The germline V gene has CDR1 SEHNR and CDR2 FQNEAQ (reference sequence). V lost 4 bases and J lost 0, with 16 bases in between. CDR3 DNA sequence: TGTGCCAGCAGCTCGCTCAATTCTGGGGCCTCCTACGAGCAGTACTTC. Its translation is CASSSLNSGASYEQYF.